A single sample gave rise to the 18 T cell receptor beta chains below, sequenced in a study of metastatic and nonmetastatic thyroid tumors. With MiXCR, TCRdb reprocessed the PCR reads. Here the sample spans about 23,000 clones, about a quarter being singletons. None of the patients had undergone any treatment ahead of thyroid surgery. Sequenced material: tumor tissue. The receptors were gathered from a female donor with papillary thyroid cancer or a benign thyroid nodule (not recorded which). Some clones in this sample may be carry-over from other donors' samples.

This clone was seen many times. This chain joins TRBV12-5 and TRBJ1-4, with a tentative D call TRBD1 (5 bases). CDR1 and CDR2 from the germline V gene are LGHNT and FRNRAP. V was cut by 6 bases and J by 8 bases, with 19 bases left in between. The CDR3 is made up of 15 amino acids. This CDR3 reads CASGPGTGVREKLFF. In nucleotides, the CDR3 is TGTGCTAGTGGGCCTGGTACGGGGGTGCGGGAAAAACTGTTTTTT.

This chain links TRBV28 with TRBJ1-5; D is perhaps TRBD1 (6 bases). The CDR3 runs 17 residues. The germline V gene has CDR1 MDHEN and CDR2 SYDVKM. Trimming stripped 1 base from V and 2 bases from J, with 15 bases between. CDR3 nucleotide sequence: TGTGCCAGCAGTTTATCCCCCTTTTACAGGGGCAATCAGCCCCAGCATTTT. Translated: CASSLSPFYRGNQPQHF.

This clone appeared once. This chain links TRBV19 with TRBJ2-7; D may be TRBD1 (7 bases). CDR1 is LNHDA and CDR2 is SQIVND in the germline V gene (reference sequence). The V gene lost 4 bases and the J gene lost 3 bases, with 19 bases spanning the gap. The CDR3 is made up of 16 amino acids. The CDR3 is CASSRRGQDYGYEQYF. The CDR3 DNA reads TGTGCCAGTAGTAGGAGGGGGCAGGACTATGGCTACGAGCAGTACTTC.

This clone was picked up many times. The chain recombines TRBV19 with TRBJ1-1; the D gene is possibly TRBD1 (6 bases). Germline V gene data show CDR1 as LNHDA and CDR2 as SQIVND (reference sequence). The CDR3 sequence is 13 residues long. V was cut by 5 bases and J by 8 bases, with 15 bases left in between. CDR3 in DNA: TGTGCCAGTAGTGTGCACAGGGCTTCCGAAGCTTTCTTT. As protein: CASSVHRASEAFF.

This clone was seen a handful of times. This chain uses TRBV11-2 with TRBJ2-2, with D hard to call. The germline CDR1 and CDR2 sequences are SGHAT and FQNNGV. Trimming left V 5 bases short and J 2 bases short, with 15 bases between. The CDR3 runs to 16 residues. The chain's CDR3 is CASSPLMARNTGELFF. For the CDR3, the DNA is TGTGCCAGCAGCCCCTTAATGGCCCGAAACACCGGGGAGCTGTTTTTT.

The V gene is TRBV5-5, the J gene TRBJ2-2; 7 bases line up with TRBD1. CDR3 size: 12 residues. Germline trimming cut 7 bases from V and 8 bases from J; bases unmatched to any gene: 5. CDR1 is SGHKS, CDR2 YYEKEE, per germline (reference sequence). The CDR3 region has the DNA TGTGCCAGCCAACAGGGGATGGGGGAGCTGTTTTTT. Amino acid sequence: CASQQGMGELFF.

This clone was counted ten times or more. V gene TRBV20-1 combines with J gene TRBJ1-4; D unclear. The V gene's germline CDR1 is DFQATT and CDR2 SNEGSKA (reference sequence). Trimming stripped 0 bases from V and 0 bases from J, with 8 bases between. The CDR3 is 15 residues long. As DNA, the CDR3 is TGCAGTGCTAGAGAAGGCGGCGCAACTAATGAAAAACTGTTTTTT. Protein: CSAREGGATNEKLFF.

In DNA form, the CDR3 reads TGTGCCAGCAGTTTAAGACTAGCGGGAGGGTACGAGCAGTACTTC. Translation: CASSLRLAGGYEQYF. The rearrangement links TRBV27 to TRBJ2-7, with 14 positions matching TRBD2. CDR1 is MNHEY and CDR2 is SMNVEV in the germline V gene (reference sequence). The CDR3 length is 15 residues. Trimming took 2 bases from V and 4 from J; bases not matched to a gene: 1.

This clone occurred many times. Its ends do not fully match the called genes, so a read error is possible. The chain carries TRBV7-3 and TRBJ2-5, with D unresolved. Germline CDR1 is SGHTA and CDR2 is FQGTGA. This CDR3 is built from 8 residues. Written as DNA, the CDR3 is TGTGCCAGCAGCCCCCGCGCCTTC. Translation gives CASSPRAF.

This chain links TRBV9 with TRBJ2-5; perhaps D is TRBD1 or TRBD2 (5 bases each). V gave up 6 bases and J gave up 2 bases, with 17 bases separating them. CDR3 length equals 15 residues. Germline CDR1 reads SGDLS; CDR2 reads YYNGEE. The CDR3 protein is CASNRNGAIQETQYF. The CDR3 DNA reads TGTGCCAGCAACCGGAACGGGGCAATACAAGAGACCCAGTACTTC. Supplemented by reference TRBV9 and TRBJ2-5, the full variable domain reads DSGVTQTPKHLITATGQRVTLRCSPRSGDLSVYWYQQSLDQGLQFLIQYYNGEERAKGNILERFSAQQFPDLHSELNLSSLELGDSALYFCASNRNGAIQETQYFGPGTRLLVL.

In its sample, this clone ranks as medium-sized. The chain is built from TRBV18 and TRBJ2-7, with D uncertain. V was clipped by 2 bases and J by 3 bases, with 14 bases between them. Germline CDR1 KGHSH, CDR2 LQKENI. The CDR3 runs to 15 residues. This chain's CDR3 is CASSPIGQAYYEQYF. In DNA, the CDR3 is TGTGCCAGCTCACCAATTGGGCAGGCCTACTACGAGCAGTACTTC.

To note about this clone: Because the CDR3 is missing its conserved closing phenylalanine or tryptophan, this is likely a read error. The chain employs TRBV11-2 and TRBJ2-1; weak D call: TRBD2 (6 bases). This CDR3 region has 15 residues. Per germline, CDR1 SGHAT and CDR2 FQNNGV. CDR3 DNA: TGTACCAGCAGCGCGGGCGGGGCCCGACTAGGAGAGCAGTTCTAC. It encodes CTSSAGGARLGEQFY.

The genes are TRBV6-2 or TRBV6-3 and TRBJ2-7, with a possible D match to TRBD1 (6 bases). V lost 5 bases, J lost 0 bases, and 26 bases lay in between. Germline lookup yields CDR1 MNHEY and CDR2 SVGEGT. This CDR3 comprises 19 residues. Here the CDR3 reads CASSPLGQGSKWGSYEQYF. In nucleotides, the CDR3 is TGTGCCAGCAGTCCGCTAGGGCAGGGGAGTAAATGGGGCTCCTACGAGCAGTACTTC.

This clone has at least ten counts. J is TRBJ2-1 and V is TRBV12-3 or TRBV12-4, with D unresolved. The V and J ends lost 5 bases and 7 bases respectively, with 21 bases between them. The CDR3 contains 16 residues. Written as DNA, the CDR3 is TGTGCCAGCAGTCCACGGATTAGCCCAGAACTGAATGAGCAGTTCTTC. Encoded protein: CASSPRISPELNEQFF.

The chain is built from TRBV18 and TRBJ2-7; tentative D call: TRBD1 (6 bases). Per germline, CDR1 KGHSH and CDR2 LQKENI. The CDR3 spans 15 residues. The germline V and J ends were trimmed by 2 bases and 0 bases, with 11 bases remaining between them. CDR3 sequence (DNA): TGTGCCAGCTCACCAATAAAGGACAGCTCCTACGAGCAGTACTTC. Translated: CASSPIKDSSYEQYF.

On this clone itself: One end of the junction does not line up with germline, which may come from a read error. This chain links TRBV11-2 with TRBJ2-7; weak D call: TRBD1 (6 bases). The CDR3 spans 14 residues. The germline gives CDR1 SGHAT, CDR2 FQNNGV. In DNA form, the CDR3 reads TGTGCCAGCAGCTTAGTAACAGGGCTTAACGAGCAGTGCTTC. Protein product: CASSLVTGLNEQCF.

This clone showed up many times. The chain has TRBV19 and TRBJ2-1, with 8 bases fitting TRBD1. Losses at the gene ends were 9 bases for V and 0 bases for J; bases not matched to a gene: 7. The CDR3 totals 15 residues. In germline, CDR1 is LNHDA, CDR2 SQIVND (reference sequence). The CDR3 loop is CASANTGGSYNEQFF. The CDR3 nucleotides read TGTGCCAGCGCGAACACAGGGGGCTCCTACAATGAGCAGTTCTTC.

This clone was counted at least ten times. The V gene is TRBV19, the J gene TRBJ1-2; TRBD1 is a possible D gene (5 bases). The V and J ends lost 10 bases and 4 bases respectively, with 13 bases between them. The CDR3 sequence is 12 residues long. Looked up from germline, CDR1 is LNHDA and CDR2 is SQIVND (reference sequence). CDR3 in DNA: TGTGCCACTCGGGACGGTACCTATGGCTACACCTTC. Translating it yields CATRDGTYGYTF.